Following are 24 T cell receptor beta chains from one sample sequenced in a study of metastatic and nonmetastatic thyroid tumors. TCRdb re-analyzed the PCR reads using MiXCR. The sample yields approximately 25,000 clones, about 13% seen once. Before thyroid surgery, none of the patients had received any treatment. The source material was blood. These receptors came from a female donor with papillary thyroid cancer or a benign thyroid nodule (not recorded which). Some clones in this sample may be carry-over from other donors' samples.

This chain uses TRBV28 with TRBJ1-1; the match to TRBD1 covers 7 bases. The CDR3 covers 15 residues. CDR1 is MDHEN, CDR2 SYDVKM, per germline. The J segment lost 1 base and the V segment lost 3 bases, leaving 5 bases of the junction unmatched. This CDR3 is CASSFGSGGNTEAFF. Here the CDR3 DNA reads TGTGCCAGCAGTTTTGGTTCAGGGGGGAACACTGAAGCTTTCTTT. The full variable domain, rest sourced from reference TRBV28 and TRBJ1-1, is DVKVTQSSRYLVKRTGEKVFLECVQDMDHENMFWYRQDPGLGLRLIYFSYDVKMKEKGDIPEGYSVSREKKERFSLILESASTNQTSMYLCASSFGSGGNTEAFFGQGTRLTVV.

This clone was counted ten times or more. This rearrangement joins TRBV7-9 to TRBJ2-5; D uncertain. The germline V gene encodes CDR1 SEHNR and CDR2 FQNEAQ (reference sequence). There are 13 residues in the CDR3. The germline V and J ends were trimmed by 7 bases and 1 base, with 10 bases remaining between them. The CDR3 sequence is CASTTYGQETQYF. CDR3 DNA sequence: TGTGCCAGCACCACCTATGGCCAAGAGACCCAGTACTTC.

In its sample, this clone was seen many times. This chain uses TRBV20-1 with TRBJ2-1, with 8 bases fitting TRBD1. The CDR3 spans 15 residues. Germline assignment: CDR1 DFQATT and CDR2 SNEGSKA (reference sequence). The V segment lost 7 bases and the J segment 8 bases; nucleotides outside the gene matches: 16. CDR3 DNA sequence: TGCAGTGTTACCTCCGGACAGGGTGGCCGGGATGAGCAGTTCTTC. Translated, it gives CSVTSGQGGRDEQFF.

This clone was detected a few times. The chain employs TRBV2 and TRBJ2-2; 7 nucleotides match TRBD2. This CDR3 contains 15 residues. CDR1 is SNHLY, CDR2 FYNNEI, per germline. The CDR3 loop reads CVGNPAGVATGELFF. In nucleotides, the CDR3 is TGTGTCGGCAATCCCGCGGGAGTCGCCACCGGGGAGCTGTTTTTT.

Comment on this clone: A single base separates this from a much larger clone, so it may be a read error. The CDR3 bases are TGCGGCGTTGATCCTAGGGCAACTAATGAAAAACTGTTTTTT. Protein product: CGVDPRATNEKLFF. The chain recombines TRBV29-1 with TRBJ1-4, with no clear D. This CDR3 is 14 amino acids long. The V gene's germline CDR1 is SQVTM and CDR2 ANQGSEA.

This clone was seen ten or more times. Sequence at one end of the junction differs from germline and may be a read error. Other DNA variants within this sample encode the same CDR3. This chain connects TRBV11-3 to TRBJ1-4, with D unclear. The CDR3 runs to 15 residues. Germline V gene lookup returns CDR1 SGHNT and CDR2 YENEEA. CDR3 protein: CASSSRTVTNEKLFF. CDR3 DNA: TGTGCCAGCAGCTCCCGGACGGTGACTAATGAAAAACTGTTTTTC.

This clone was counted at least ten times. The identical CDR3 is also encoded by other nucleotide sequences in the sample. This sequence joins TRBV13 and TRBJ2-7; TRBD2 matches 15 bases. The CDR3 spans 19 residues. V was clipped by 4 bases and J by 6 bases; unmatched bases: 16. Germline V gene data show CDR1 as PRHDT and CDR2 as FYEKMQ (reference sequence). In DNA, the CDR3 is TGTGCCAGCAGCTCGCCCGGGACTAGCGGGAGGTACCCGCCGGGCGAGCAGTACTTC. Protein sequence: CASSSPGTSGRYPPGEQYF. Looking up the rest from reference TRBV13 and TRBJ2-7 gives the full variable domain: AAGVIQSPRHLIKEKRETATLKCYPIPRHDTVYWYQQGPGQDPQFLISFYEKMQSDKGSIPDRFSAQQFSDYHSELNMSSLELGDSALYFCASSSPGTSGRYPPGEQYFGPGTRLTVT.

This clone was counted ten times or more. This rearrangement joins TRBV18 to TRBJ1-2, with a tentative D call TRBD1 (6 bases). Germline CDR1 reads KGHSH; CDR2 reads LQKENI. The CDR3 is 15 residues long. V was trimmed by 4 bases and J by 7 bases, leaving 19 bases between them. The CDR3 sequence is CASSQGTRQTAGYTF. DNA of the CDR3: TGTGCCAGCTCACAAGGGACACGACAAACGGCTGGCTACACCTTC.

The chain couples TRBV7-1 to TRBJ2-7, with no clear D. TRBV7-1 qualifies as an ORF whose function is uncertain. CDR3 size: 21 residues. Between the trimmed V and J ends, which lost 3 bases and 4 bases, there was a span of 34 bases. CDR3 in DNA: TGTGCCAGCAGCTCGGGCCCAGACTTTCTGGCAGAAAGGTACAACAATTACGAGCAGTACTTC. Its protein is CASSSGPDFLAERYNNYEQYF.

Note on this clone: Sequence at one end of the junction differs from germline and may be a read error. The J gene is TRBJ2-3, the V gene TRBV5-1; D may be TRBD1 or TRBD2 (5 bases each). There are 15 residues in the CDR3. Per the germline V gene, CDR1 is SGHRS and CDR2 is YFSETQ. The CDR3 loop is CASSLGPGPKDTQYF. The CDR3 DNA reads TGTGCCAGCAGCTTGGGTCCGGGGCCCAAAGATACGCAGTATTTT.

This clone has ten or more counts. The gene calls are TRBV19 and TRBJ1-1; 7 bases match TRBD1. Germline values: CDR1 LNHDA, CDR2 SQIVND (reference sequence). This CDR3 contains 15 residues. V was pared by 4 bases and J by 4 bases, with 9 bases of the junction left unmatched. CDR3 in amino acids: CASSTYRGQGTEAFF. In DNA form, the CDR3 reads TGTGCCAGTAGTACCTACAGGGGCCAAGGCACTGAAGCTTTCTTT. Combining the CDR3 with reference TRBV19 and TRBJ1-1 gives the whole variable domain DGGITQSPKYLFRKEGQNVTLSCEQNLNHDAMYWYRQDPGQGLRLIYYSQIVNDFQKGDIAEGYSVSREKKESFPLTVTSAQKNPTAFYLCASSTYRGQGTEAFFGQGTRLTVV.

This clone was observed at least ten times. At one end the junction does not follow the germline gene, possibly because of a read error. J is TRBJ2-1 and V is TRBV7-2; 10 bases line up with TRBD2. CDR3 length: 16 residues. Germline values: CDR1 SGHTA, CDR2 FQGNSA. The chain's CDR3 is CASWASGSVSYNEQFF. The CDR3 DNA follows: TGCGCAAGCTGGGCTAGCGGGAGTGTCTCCTACAATGAGCAGTTCTTC.

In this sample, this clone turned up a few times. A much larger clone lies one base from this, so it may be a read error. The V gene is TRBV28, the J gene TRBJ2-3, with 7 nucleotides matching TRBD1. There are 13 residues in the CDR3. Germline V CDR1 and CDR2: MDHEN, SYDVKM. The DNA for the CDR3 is TGTGCCAGCAGCGTACAGGGGCCAGATGCGCAGTATTTT. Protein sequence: CASSVQGPDAQYF.

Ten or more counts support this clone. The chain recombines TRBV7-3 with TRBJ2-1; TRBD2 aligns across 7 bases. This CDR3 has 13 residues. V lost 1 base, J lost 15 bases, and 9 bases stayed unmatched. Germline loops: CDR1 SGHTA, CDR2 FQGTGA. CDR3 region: CASSLNRREFRFF. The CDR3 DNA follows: TGTGCCAGCAGCTTAAACCGGCGGGAGTTCCGGTTCTTC.

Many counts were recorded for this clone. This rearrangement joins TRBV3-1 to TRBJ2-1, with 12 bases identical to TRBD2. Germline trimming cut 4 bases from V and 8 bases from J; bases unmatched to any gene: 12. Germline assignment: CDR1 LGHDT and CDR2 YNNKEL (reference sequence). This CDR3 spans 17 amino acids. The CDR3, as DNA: TGTGCCAGCAGCCCCACGAACCTAGCGGGAGGGCCGGATGAGCAGTTCTTC. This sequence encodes CASSPTNLAGGPDEQFF.

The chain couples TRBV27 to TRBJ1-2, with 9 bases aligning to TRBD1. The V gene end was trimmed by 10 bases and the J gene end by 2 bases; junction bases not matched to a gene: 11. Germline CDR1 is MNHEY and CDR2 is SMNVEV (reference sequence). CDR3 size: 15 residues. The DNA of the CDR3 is TGTGCCACTGGAGGATGGACAGGGGAAAACTATGGCTACACCTTC. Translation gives CATGGWTGENYGYTF.

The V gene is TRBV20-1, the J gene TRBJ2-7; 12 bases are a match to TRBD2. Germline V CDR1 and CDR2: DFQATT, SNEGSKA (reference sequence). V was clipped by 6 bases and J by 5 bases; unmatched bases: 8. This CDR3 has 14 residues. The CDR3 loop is CSAVTSGRLDEQYF. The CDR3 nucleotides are TGCAGTGCCGTGACTAGCGGGAGATTAGACGAGCAGTACTTC.

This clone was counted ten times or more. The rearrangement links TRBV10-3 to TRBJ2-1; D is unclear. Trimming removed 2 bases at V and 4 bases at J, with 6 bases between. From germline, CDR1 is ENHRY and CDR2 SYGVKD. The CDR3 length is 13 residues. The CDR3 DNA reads TGTGCCATCAGTGAGGTCAGTTACAATGAGCAGTTCTTC. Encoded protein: CAISEVSYNEQFF.

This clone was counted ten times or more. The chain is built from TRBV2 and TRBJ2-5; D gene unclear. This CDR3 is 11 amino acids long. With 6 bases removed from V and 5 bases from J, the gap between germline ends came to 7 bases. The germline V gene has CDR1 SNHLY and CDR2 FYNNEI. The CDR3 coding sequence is TGTGCCAGCAGCTTAGGGGAGACCCAGTACTTC. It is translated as CASSLGETQYF.

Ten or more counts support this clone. CDR3 sequence reads: CASNSGGVEQFF. DNA of the CDR3: TGTGCCAGCAATTCGGGGGGTGTTGAGCAGTTCTTC. This rearrangement joins TRBV11-3 to TRBJ2-1; 7 bases agree with TRBD2. In germline, CDR1 is SGHNT, CDR2 YENEEA. J was trimmed by 9 bases and V by 7 bases; bases with no gene match: 6. This CDR3 has 12 residues.

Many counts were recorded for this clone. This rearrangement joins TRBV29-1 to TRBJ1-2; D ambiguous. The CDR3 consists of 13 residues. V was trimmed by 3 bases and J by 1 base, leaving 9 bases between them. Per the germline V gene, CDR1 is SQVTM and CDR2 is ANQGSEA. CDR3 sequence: CSVEPGFNYGYTF. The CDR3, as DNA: TGCAGCGTTGAGCCCGGGTTTAACTATGGCTACACCTTC.

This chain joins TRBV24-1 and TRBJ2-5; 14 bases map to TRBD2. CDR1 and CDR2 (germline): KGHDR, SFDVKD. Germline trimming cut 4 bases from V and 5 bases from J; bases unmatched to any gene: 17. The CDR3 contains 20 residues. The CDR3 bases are TGTGCCACCAGTGAATCCAGACTAGCGGGAGGGACCCCATCGGGGGAGACCCAGTACTTC. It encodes CATSESRLAGGTPSGETQYF.

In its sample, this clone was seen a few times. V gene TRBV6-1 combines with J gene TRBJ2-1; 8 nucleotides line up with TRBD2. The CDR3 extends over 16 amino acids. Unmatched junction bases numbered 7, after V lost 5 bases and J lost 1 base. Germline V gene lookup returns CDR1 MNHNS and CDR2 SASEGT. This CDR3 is CASSSSGSGSYNEQFF. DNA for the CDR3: TGTGCCAGCAGTTCGAGCGGGAGTGGGTCCTACAATGAGCAGTTCTTC.

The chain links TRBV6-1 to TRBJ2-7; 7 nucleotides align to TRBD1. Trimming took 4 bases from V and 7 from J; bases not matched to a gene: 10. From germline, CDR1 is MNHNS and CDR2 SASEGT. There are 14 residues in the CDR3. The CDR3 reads CASSAAIGGGEQYF. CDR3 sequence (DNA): TGTGCCAGCAGTGCAGCTATAGGGGGCGGTGAGCAGTACTTC.